The next 5 T cell receptor beta chains were all read from a single sample in a study of blood T cell repertoires in COVID-19. Libraries were prepared by immunoSEQ multiplex PCR; TCRdb keeps only in-frame clonotypes and omits some of them. The sample shows about 100,000 clones, approximately 88% of them seen only once. What was sequenced was peripheral blood. The receptors were gathered from an elderly man with acute or convalescent COVID-19.

The chain is built from TRBV11-2 and TRBJ2-2, with 11 positions matching TRBD1. Germline loops: CDR1 SGHAT, CDR2 FQNNGV. The CDR3 covers 14 residues. The V and J ends lost 5 bases and 6 bases, in that order; junction bases with no gene match: 2. CDR3 residues: CASSPGQGAGELFF. The CDR3 bases are TGTGCCAGCAGCCCGGGACAGGGGGCCGGGGAGCTGTTTTTT.

In this sample, this clone turned up once. The J gene is TRBJ1-2, the V gene TRBV14; TRBD1 might be the D (5 bases). Germline CDR1 reads SGHDN; CDR2 reads FVKESK. This CDR3 is built from 15 residues. V was shortened by 2 bases and J by 2 bases, with 12 bases between the two germline ends. CDR3 amino acids: CASSQTAGWNYGYTF. The CDR3 DNA reads TGTGCCAGCAGCCAAACTGCAGGGTGGAACTATGGCTACACCTTC.

The V gene is TRBV21-1, the J gene TRBJ1-2. TRBV21-1 is a pseudogene locus. This CDR3 has 14 amino acids. The CDR3 nucleotides are TGTGCCAGCAGCAAAGGGGTCGCGGGCCATGGCTACACCTTC. This sequence encodes CASSKGVAGHGYTF.

This chain uses TRBV10-3 with TRBJ1-2; D remains unclear. This CDR3 contains 13 residues. In germline, CDR1 is ENHRY, CDR2 SYGVKD. V was clipped by 4 bases and J by 1 base, with 7 bases between them. The CDR3 reads CAISGENNYGYTF. The CDR3 DNA is TGTGCCATCAGTGGTGAGAATAACTATGGCTACACCTTC.

This clone was seen more than once but under ten times. The gene calls are TRBV29-1 and TRBJ2-2; 8 nucleotides agree with TRBD1. The CDR3 has 13 amino acids. The V gene's germline CDR1 is SQVTM and CDR2 ANQGSEA. The ends lost 4 bases at V and 3 bases at J; junction bases unmatched: 1. CDR3 in amino acids: CSVARGHTGELFF. CDR3 bases: TGCAGCGTTGCCAGGGGGCACACCGGGGAGCTGTTTTTT.